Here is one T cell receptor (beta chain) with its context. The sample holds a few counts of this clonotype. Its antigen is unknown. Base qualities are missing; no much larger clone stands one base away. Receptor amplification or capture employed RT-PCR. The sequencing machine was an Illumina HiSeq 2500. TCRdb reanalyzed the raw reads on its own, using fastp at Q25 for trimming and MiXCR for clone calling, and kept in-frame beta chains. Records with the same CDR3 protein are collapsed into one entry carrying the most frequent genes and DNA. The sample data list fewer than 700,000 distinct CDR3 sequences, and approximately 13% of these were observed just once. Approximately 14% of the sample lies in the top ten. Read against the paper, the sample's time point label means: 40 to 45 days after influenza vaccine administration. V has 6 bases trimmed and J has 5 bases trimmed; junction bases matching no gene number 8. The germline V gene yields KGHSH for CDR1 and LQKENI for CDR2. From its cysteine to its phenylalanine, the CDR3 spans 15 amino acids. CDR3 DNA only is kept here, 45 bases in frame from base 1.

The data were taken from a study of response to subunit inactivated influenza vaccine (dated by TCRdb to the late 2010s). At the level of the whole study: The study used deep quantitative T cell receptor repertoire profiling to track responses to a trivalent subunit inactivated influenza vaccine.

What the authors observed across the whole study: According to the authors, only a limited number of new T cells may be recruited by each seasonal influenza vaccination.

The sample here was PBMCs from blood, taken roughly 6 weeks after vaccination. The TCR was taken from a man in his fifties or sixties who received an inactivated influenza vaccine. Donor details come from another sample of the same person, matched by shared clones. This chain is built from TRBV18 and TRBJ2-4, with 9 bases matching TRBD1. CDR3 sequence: CASSLRDRAENIQYF. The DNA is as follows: TGTGCCAGCTCTCTCCGGGACAGGGCGGAAAACATTCAGTACTTC. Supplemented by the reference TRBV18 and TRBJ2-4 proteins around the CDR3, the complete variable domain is NAGVMQNPRHLVRRRGQEARLRCSPMKGHSHVYWYRQLPEEGLKFMVYLQKENIIDESGMPKERFSAEFPKEGPSILRIQQVVRGDSAAYFCASSLRDRAENIQYFGAGTRLSVL.